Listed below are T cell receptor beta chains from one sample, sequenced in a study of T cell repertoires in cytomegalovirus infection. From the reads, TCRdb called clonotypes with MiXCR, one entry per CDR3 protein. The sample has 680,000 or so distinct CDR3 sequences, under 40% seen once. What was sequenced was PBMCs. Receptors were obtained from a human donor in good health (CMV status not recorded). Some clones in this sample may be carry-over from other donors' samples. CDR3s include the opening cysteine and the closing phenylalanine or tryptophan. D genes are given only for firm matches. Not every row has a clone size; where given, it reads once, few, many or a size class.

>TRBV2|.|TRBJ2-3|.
TGTGCCAGCAGGTGGACAGAGGATAGACGCTCGCAGTATTTT
CASRWTEDRRSQYF
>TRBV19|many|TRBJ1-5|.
TGTGCCAGTATCCCCACAGGGAATCGCAATCAGCCCCAGCATTTT
CASIPTGNRNQPQHF
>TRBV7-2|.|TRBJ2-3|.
TGTGCCAGCAGCTACTTTCCTAAGGATACGAAATATTTT
CASSYFPKDTKYF
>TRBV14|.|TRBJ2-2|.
TGTGCCAGCAGCCAAGTTCGTTCCGGGGAGCTGTTTTTT
CASSQVRSGELFF
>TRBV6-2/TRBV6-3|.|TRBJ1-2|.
TGTGCCAGCAGTTGGGAGGTTGGCTACACCTTC
CASSWEVGYTF
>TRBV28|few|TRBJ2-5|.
TGTGCCAGCAGTTTTGGTACAGTAAGGGAGACCCAGTACTTC
CASSFGTVRETQYF
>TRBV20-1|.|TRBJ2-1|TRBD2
TGCAGTGTCAGAGAGTGGTCTAGCGGGTGGGTGAGCTCCTACAATGAGCAGTTCTTC
CSVREWSSGWVSSYNEQFF
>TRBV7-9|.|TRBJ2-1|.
TGTGCCAGCAGCGATGAAAAGGGGACCTACAATGAGCAGTTCTTC
CASSDEKGTYNEQFF
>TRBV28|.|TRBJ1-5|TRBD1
TGTGCCAGCAGTTCCGTCCGGGACAGGACCTATCAGCCCCAGCATTTT
CASSSVRDRTYQPQHF
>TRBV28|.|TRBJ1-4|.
TGTGCCAGCGTCGGGGGCGGCTTAAAGCGTGAAAAACTGTTTTTT
CASVGGGLKREKLFF
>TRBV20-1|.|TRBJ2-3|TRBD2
TGCAGTGCTAGAGATCCCACGGGACTAGCAGGGGATACGCAGTATTTT
CSARDPTGLAGDTQYF
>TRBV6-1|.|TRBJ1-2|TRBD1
TGTGCCAGCATTCCGGGACAGACAGAAAACTATGGCTACACCTTC
CASIPGQTENYGYTF
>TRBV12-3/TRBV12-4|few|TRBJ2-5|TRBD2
TGTGCCAGCAGTTCTCCCGCGTTCGGACTAGCGGGGATGGAGACCCAGTACTTC
CASSSPAFGLAGMETQYF
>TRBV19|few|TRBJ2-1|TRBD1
TGTGCCAGTAGGGGGACAGGGGGCAGGAATGAGCAGTTCTTC
CASRGTGGRNEQFF
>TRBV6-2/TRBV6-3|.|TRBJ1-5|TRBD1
TGTGCCAGCAGAGGACAGGGGGTCGGTCAGCCCCAGCATTTT
CASRGQGVGQPQHF
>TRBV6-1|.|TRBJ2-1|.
TGTGCCAGCAGTGAAGGGACAGCTGACTACAATGAGCAGTTCTTC
CASSEGTADYNEQFF
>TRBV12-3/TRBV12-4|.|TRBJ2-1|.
TGTGCCAGCAGTTTGTCCCTAGCATCGGTTAAGCAGTTCTTC
CASSLSLASVKQFF
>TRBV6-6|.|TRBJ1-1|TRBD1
TGTGCCAGCACAAAAACATCCGGGACAGGGAGGACTGAAGCTTTCTTT
CASTKTSGTGRTEAFF
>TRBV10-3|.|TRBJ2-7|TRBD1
TGTGCCATCAGTGAGTGGCCGGGACAGGGTAACTCCTACGAGCAGTACTTC
CAISEWPGQGNSYEQYF
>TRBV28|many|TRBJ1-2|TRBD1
TGTGCCAGCAGTCCCGAACAGGGGGCGAGAGGCTACACCTTC
CASSPEQGARGYTF
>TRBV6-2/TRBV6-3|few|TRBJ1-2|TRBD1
TGTGCCAGCAGTTTCGACAGGGTCGACTATGGCTACACCTTC
CASSFDRVDYGYTF
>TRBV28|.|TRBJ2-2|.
TGTGCCAGCACCCTGGGTACACACCCCACCGGGGAGCTGTTTTTT
CASTLGTHPTGELFF
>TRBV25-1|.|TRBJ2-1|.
TGTGCCAGCAGTCCTGGACTGGCTGGGCAGTTCTTC
CASSPGLAGQFF
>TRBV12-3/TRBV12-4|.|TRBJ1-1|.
TGTGCCAGCAGAACGGGGGCGCGCACTGAAGCTTTCTTT
CASRTGARTEAFF
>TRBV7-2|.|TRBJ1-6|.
TGTGCCAGCAGATCCAAGGGGCGAGGGGTTTATTCACCCCTCCCCTTT
CASRSKGRGVYSPLPF
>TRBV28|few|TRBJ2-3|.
TGTGCCAGCAGTACAGCAGACAGGAGCACAGATACGCAGTATTTT
CASSTADRSTDTQYF
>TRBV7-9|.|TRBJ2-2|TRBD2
TGTGCCAGCAGCCCCCCGGGCCAACCGGGAGGCCGGGGCACCGGGGAGCTGTTTTTT
CASSPPGQPGGRGTGELFF
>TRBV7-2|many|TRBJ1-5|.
TGTGCCAGCAGCCCCCGGGGAGCCAGCGGGCCAGCCCAGCATTTT
CASSPRGASGPAQHF
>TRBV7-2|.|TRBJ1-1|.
TGTGCCAGCAGCTTAGTCATGTCCGGACTCACTGAAGCTTTCTTT
CASSLVMSGLTEAFF
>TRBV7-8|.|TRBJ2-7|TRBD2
TGTGCCAGCACTCCCACCCCACCGCGGGAGGCTAACAACGAGCAGTACTTC
CASTPTPPREANNEQYF
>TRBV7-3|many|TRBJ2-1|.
TGTGCCAGCAGCCCATCGGGACATCTCAATGAGCAGTTCTTC
CASSPSGHLNEQFF
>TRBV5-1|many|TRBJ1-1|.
TGTGCCAGCAGATCAGCGAACACTGAAGCTTTCTTT
CASRSANTEAFF
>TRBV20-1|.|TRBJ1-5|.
TGCAGTGCTAGAGATGGTGGGGACCACATTAATCAGCCCCAGCATTTT
CSARDGGDHINQPQHF
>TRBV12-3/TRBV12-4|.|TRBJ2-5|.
TGTGCCAGCAGTAAAGGGGAGAGGACCCAGTACTTC
CASSKGERTQYF
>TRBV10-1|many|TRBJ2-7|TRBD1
TGCGCCAGCCCCCCCTTTGGGACAGCGCTAACCTACGAGCAGTACTTC
CASPPFGTALTYEQYF
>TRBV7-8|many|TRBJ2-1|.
TGTGCCAGCAGCTTCCACAATGAGCAGTTCTTC
CASSFHNEQFF
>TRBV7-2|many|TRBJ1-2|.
TGTGCCAGCAGCTCGAGGGGACCCTATGGCTACACCTTC
CASSSRGPYGYTF
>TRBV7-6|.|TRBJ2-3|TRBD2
TGTGCCAGCAGCCGCCTCCCAGGAGACGGGGGGACCACAGATACGCAGTATTTT
CASSRLPGDGGTTDTQYF
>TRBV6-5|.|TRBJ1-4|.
TGTGCCAGCAGTTTGAATAGACACGAACTGTTTTTT
CASSLNRHELFF